The 8 T cell receptor beta chains given below trace back to one sample, sequenced in a study of cytomegalovirus exposure and HLA in healthy donors. This PCR relied on a set of 60 Vbeta primers and 13 Jbeta primers. Only in-frame clones appear in the TCRdb table, and some are missing; sequencing was by immunoSEQ multiplex PCR. The sample contains around 130,000 clones, 75% of which appear only once. Sample: PBMCs. Receptors were obtained from a woman aged 40 to 55 in good health and CMV-seropositive.

The V call is TRBV6-6, the J call TRBJ2-7; 7 nucleotides align to TRBD1. The V and J ends lost 5 bases and 1 base, in that order; junction bases with no gene match: 5. The CDR3 has 14 amino acids. Germline V CDR1 and CDR2: MNHNY, SVGAGI (reference sequence). CDR3 sequence: CASSLRDRSYEQYF. CDR3 nucleotide sequence: TGTGCCAGCAGTCTACGGGACAGATCCTACGAGCAGTACTTC.

This clone was seen just once. J is TRBJ2-5 and V is TRBV4-2, with 7 bases fitting TRBD2. The CDR3 totals 15 residues. V lost 1 base, J lost 6 bases, and 8 bases stayed unmatched. Germline CDR1 and CDR2: LGHNA and YNFKEQ. CDR3 residues: CASSQGSGEGKTQYF. The CDR3 DNA reads TGTGCCAGCAGCCAAGGGTCCGGGGAGGGAAAGACCCAGTACTTC.

The chain's CDR3 is CASSPPGQGVFAFF. DNA for the CDR3: TGTGCCAGCTCACCACCCGGACAGGGGGTGTTCGCTTTCTTT. The rearrangement joins TRBV18 to TRBJ1-1; the match to TRBD1 covers 10 bases. The germline V gene has CDR1 KGHSH and CDR2 LQKENI. J was trimmed by 11 bases and V by 0 bases; bases with no gene match: 6. The CDR3 contains 14 residues. The variable domain in full, with the rest retrieved from reference TRBV18 and TRBJ1-1, is NAGVMQNPRHLVRRRGQEARLRCSPMKGHSHVYWYRQLPEEGLKFMVYLQKENIIDESGMPKERFSAEFPKEGPSILRIQQVVRGDSAAYFCASSPPGQGVFAFFGQGTRLTVV.

V is TRBV6-6 and J is TRBJ2-7; TRBD1 matches 9 bases. V was clipped by 2 bases and J by 7 bases; unmatched bases: 6. Germline V gives CDR1 MNHNY, CDR2 SVGAGI (reference sequence). The CDR3 covers 14 residues. The CDR3 reads CASSYKDRGGEQYF. CDR3 sequence (DNA): TGTGCCAGCAGTTACAAGGACAGGGGAGGTGAGCAGTACTTC.

The chain uses TRBV14 and TRBJ1-2; the D gene is possibly TRBD1 (6 bases). Germline V lookup: CDR1 SGHDN, CDR2 FVKESK. V was clipped by 6 bases and J by 3 bases, with 11 bases between them. There are 13 residues in the CDR3. The CDR3 protein is CASRKTGYYGYTF. The CDR3 DNA sequence: TGTGCCAGCAGGAAGACAGGTTACTATGGCTACACCTTC. Complete variable domain (other parts from reference TRBV14 and TRBJ1-2): EAGVTQFPSHSVIEKGQTVTLRCDPISGHDNLYWYRRVMGKEIKFLLHFVKESKQDESGMPNNRFLAERTGGTYSTLKVQPAELEDSGVYFCASRKTGYYGYTFGSGTRLTVV.

The chain uses TRBV18 and TRBJ2-7, with 9 bases lining up with TRBD2. CDR3 size: 16 residues. V lost 5 bases and J lost 4; bases outside the gene matches: 12. Per germline, CDR1 KGHSH and CDR2 LQKENI. CDR3 amino acids: CASSRVAGDVKYEQYF. The DNA of the CDR3 is TGTGCCAGCTCAAGGGTAGCGGGAGACGTCAAGTACGAGCAGTACTTC.

This clone was counted a few times. This chain joins TRBV7-2 and TRBJ1-5; D gene ambiguous. CDR1 is SGHTA, CDR2 FQGNSA, per germline. CDR3 length equals 15 residues. Trimming left V 2 bases short and J 4 bases short, with 12 bases between. Here the CDR3 reads CASSLTADLNQPQHF. The CDR3 DNA follows: TGTGCCAGCAGCTTAACCGCGGACTTAAATCAGCCCCAGCATTTT.

The V call is TRBV7-3, the J call TRBJ2-2; 9 bases line up with TRBD1. Trimming cost V 3 bases and J 1 base; bases outside gene matches: 3. The CDR3 runs 16 residues. The germline gives CDR1 SGHTA, CDR2 FQGTGA. Here the CDR3 DNA reads TGTGCCAGCAGCTTCGTGACAGGGGGGAACACCGGGGAGCTGTTTTTT. It codes for CASSFVTGGNTGELFF.